The present entry profiles one TCR beta chain with its context. PCR involved 60 Vbeta and 13 Jbeta primers. This table comes from immunoSEQ multiplex PCR, and its TCRdb copy is limited to in-frame clones, with some not included. The table has more than 100,000 clones, around 10% seen once; the top ten hold approximately 7.5%. These data belong to a study of cytomegalovirus exposure and HLA in healthy donors. The receptor comes from a woman between 35 and 50 years old in good health and CMV-seropositive. Material for sequencing was PBMCs.

In DNA, the CDR3 is TGTGCCAGCAGTGCTCTCGGGAGGGACACTGAAGCTTTCTTT. It translates to CASSALGRDTEAFF. V gene TRBV25-1 combines with J gene TRBJ1-1, with D uncertain. V lost 4 bases, J lost 3 bases, and 12 bases lay in between. CDR1 and CDR2 (germline): MGHDK, SYGVNS. The CDR3 spans 14 residues.